The 3 T cell receptor beta chains below all came from one sample that was sequenced in a study of cytomegalovirus exposure and HLA in healthy donors (dated by TCRdb to the late 2010s). The library came from the immunoSEQ multiplex PCR assay. For the multiplex PCR, a mixture combining 60 forward primers for TCR Vbeta segments and 13 reverse primers for TCR Jbeta segments was used. What TCRdb holds here is the immuneACCESS table cut down to in-frame rearrangements. Part of the clones is not present; checked against another copy, under half of the missing clones reflect an unresolved V gene, and the others are unexplained. For this sample the table gives 200,000 or so clones, of which roughly 80% were detected only once. The ten biggest clones cover less than 0.85% of the sample. Input material: PBMCs. The receptors come from a woman under 30 in good health and CMV-seronegative.

The chain recombines TRBV9 with TRBJ1-2; 7 bases line up with TRBD1. The CDR3 is 16 residues long. Germline CDR1 SGDLS, CDR2 YYNGEE. Trimming removed 4 bases from V and 2 bases from J; junction bases left unmatched: 11. In DNA form, the CDR3 reads TGTGCCAGCAGCTTACGACAGGGATCATACAACTATGGCTACACCTTC. Protein product: CASSLRQGSYNYGYTF.

This chain connects TRBV6-1 to TRBJ1-6, with D maybe TRBD1 (5 bases). From germline, CDR1 is MNHNS and CDR2 SASEGT. V was pared by 2 bases and J by 5 bases, with 16 bases between. The CDR3 is 17 amino acids. The CDR3 DNA reads as TGTGCCAGCAGTGAACTGGTCGGGGGGTGGGATAATTCACCCCTCCACTTT. Its translation is CASSELVGGWDNSPLHF.

The chain couples TRBV28 to TRBJ1-2, with 7 bases aligning to TRBD1. This CDR3 contains 16 residues. The germline V gene has CDR1 MDHEN and CDR2 SYDVKM. Trimming at V came to 5 bases and at J to 4 bases, leaving 13 bases not matched to a gene. CDR3 in amino acids: CASSGDSPAISYGYTF. Written as DNA, the CDR3 is TGTGCCAGCAGTGGGGACAGCCCCGCAATTAGCTATGGCTACACCTTC.